This is a list of T cell receptor beta chains from one sample in a study of technical replicates of blood from a few donors. Some clones are missing from TCRdb's copy, which holds only in-frame ones; the method was immunoSEQ multiplex PCR. Of under 95,000 clones listed, 90% to 95% are singletons. Sequencing input: T cells isolated from PBMCs. The source of these receptors is a human donor in good health. Both conserved end residues are part of each CDR3. A D gene is named only where the DNA matches it firmly. Some rows have no size entry. The others give once, few or many, or a class for an expanded clone.

>NA|TRBJ2-7|TRBV5-5|TRBD1
TGTGCCAGCAGTTTGGCCGGGACAGGGCTGTATGAGCAGTACTTC
CASSLAGTGLYEQYF
>NA|TRBJ1-1|TRBV7-9|NA
TGTGCCAGCAGATCGGGGGAGTGGAACACTGAAGCTTTCTTT
CASRSGEWNTEAFF
>NA|TRBJ2-1|TRBV15|NA
TGTGCCACCAGCCCTACAGGTAGGGTCCCCTACAATGAGCAGTTCTTC
CATSPTGRVPYNEQFF
>NA|TRBJ2-7|TRBV9|NA
TGTGCCAGCAGCCCCTTTCCCATCGGGAACGAGCAGTACTTC
CASSPFPIGNEQYF
>NA|TRBJ1-6|TRBV5-1|NA
TGCGCCAGCAGTTCCGACGACAGGACATATAATTCACCCCTCCACTTT
CASSSDDRTYNSPLHF
>once|TRBJ1-5|TRBV6-1|NA
TGTGCCAGCAGTGAAGGGGCGGGGGCTGGGGAGCCCCAGCATTTT
CASSEGAGAGEPQHF
>NA|TRBJ2-7|TRBV7-9|NA
TGTGCCAGCAGCTTCATCGGGCTAGCGAGAGACTACGAGCAGTACTTC
CASSFIGLARDYEQYF
>NA|TRBJ2-6|TRBV11-2|TRBD1
TGTGCCAGCAGCTTAATTGACAGGGGCTTCTCTGGGGCCAACGTCCTGACTTTC
CASSLIDRGFSGANVLTF
>NA|TRBJ2-2|TRBV25-1|NA
TGTGCCAGCAGTGAGGCATACACCGGGGAGCTGTTTTTT
CASSEAYTGELFF
>NA|TRBJ2-7|TRBV4-2|NA
TGTGCCAGCAGCCAAGGGGAGGAGATCTACGAGCAGTACTTC
CASSQGEEIYEQYF
>NA|TRBJ1-1|TRBV6-5|NA
TGTGCCAGCAGTCGACACAGCAACACTGAAGCTTTCTTT
CASSRHSNTEAFF